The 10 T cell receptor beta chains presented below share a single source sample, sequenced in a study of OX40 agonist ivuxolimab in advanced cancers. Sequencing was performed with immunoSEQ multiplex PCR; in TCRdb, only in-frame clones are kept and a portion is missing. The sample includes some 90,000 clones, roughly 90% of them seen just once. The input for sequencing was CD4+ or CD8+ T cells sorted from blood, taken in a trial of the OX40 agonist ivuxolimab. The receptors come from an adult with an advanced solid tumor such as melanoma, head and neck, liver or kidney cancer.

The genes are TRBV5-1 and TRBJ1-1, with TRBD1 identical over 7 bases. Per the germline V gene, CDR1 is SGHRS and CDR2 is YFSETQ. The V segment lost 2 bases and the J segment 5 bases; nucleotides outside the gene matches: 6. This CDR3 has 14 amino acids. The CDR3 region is CASSFDRATTEAFF. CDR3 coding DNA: TGCGCCAGCAGCTTCGACAGGGCAACTACTGAAGCTTTCTTT.

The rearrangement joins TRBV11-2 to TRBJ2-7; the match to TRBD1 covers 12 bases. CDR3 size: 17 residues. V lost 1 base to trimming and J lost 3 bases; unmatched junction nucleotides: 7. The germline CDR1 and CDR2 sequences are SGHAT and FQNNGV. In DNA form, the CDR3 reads TGTGCCAGCAGCTTAGGGTCAGGGGACAGGGGGCTCTACGAGCAGTACTTC. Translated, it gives CASSLGSGDRGLYEQYF.

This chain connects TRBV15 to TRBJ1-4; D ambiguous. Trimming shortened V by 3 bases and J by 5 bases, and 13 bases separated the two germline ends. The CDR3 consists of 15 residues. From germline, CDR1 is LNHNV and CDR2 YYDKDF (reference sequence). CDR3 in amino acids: CATSSRVTVNEKLFF. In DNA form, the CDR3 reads TGTGCCACCAGCAGCCGTGTGACTGTAAATGAAAAACTGTTTTTT.

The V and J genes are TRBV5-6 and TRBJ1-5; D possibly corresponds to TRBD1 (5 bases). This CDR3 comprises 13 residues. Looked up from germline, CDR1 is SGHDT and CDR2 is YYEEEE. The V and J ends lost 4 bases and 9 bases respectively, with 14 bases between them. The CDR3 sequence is CASSLSRVGPQHF. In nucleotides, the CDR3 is TGTGCCAGCAGCCTATCCAGGGTGGGGCCCCAGCATTTT.

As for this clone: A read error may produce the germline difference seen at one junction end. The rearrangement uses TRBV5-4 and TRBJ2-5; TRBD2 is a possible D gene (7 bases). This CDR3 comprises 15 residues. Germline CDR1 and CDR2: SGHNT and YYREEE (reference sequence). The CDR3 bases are TGTGCCAGCAGTTTGGGGGCCCTAGCGGAAGAGACCCAGTACTTC. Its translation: CASSLGALAEETQYF. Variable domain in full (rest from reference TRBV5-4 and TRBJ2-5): ETGVTQSPTHLIKTRGQQVTLRCSSQSGHNTVSWYQQALGQGPQFIFQYYREEENGRGNFPPRFSGLQFPNYSSELNVNALELDDSALYLCASSLGALAEETQYFGPGTRLLVL.

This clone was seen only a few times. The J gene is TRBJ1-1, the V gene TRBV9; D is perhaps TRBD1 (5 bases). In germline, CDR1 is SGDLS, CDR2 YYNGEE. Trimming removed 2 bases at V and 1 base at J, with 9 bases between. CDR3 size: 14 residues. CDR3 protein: CASSVGTQNTEAFF. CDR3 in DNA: TGTGCCAGCAGCGTTGGGACCCAGAACACTGAAGCTTTCTTT.

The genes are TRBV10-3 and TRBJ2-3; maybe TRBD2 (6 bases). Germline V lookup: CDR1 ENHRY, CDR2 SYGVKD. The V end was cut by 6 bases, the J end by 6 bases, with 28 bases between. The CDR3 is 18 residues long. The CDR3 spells CAIRSPSGAPGHKDTQYF. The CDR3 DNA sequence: TGTGCCATCAGGTCTCCATCGGGAGCGCCCGGGCACAAGGATACGCAGTATTTT.

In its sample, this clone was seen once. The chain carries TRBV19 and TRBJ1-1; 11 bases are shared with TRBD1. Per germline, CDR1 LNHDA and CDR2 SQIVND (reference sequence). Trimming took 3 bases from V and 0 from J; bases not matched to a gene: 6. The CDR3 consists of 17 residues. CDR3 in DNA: TGTGCCAGTAGTATCGGACAGGGGGCCCTCATGAACACTGAAGCTTTCTTT. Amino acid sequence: CASSIGQGALMNTEAFF.

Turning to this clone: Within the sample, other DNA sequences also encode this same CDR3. The CDR3 loop reads CASSPLNTEAFF. In DNA, the CDR3 is TGTGCCAGCAGCCCGTTGAACACTGAAGCTTTCTTT. The chain links TRBV7-9 to TRBJ1-1; D gene unclear. Germline-derived CDR1 and CDR2 are SEHNR and FQNEAQ (reference sequence). This CDR3 region has 12 residues. The ends were cut back, 5 bases at V and 0 bases at J, with 4 bases in the middle.

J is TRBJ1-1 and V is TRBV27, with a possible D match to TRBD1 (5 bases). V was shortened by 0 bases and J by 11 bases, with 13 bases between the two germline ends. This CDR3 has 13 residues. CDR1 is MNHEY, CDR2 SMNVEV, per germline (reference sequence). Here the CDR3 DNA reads TGTGCCAGCAGTTTATCGGTAGGGGCCACGGCTTTCTTT. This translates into CASSLSVGATAFF.